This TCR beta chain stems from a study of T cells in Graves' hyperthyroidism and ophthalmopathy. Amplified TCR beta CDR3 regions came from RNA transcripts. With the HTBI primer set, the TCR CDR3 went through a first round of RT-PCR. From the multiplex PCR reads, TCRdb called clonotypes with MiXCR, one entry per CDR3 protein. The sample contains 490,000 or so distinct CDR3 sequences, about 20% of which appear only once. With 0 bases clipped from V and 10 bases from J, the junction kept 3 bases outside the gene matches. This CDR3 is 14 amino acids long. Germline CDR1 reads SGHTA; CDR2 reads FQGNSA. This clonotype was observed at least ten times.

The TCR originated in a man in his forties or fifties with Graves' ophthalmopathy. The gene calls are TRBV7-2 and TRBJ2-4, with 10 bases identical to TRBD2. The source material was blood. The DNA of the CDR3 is TGTGCCAGCAGCTTAGCTAGAGCGGGAGGGATTCAGTACTTC. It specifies CASSLARAGGIQYF.